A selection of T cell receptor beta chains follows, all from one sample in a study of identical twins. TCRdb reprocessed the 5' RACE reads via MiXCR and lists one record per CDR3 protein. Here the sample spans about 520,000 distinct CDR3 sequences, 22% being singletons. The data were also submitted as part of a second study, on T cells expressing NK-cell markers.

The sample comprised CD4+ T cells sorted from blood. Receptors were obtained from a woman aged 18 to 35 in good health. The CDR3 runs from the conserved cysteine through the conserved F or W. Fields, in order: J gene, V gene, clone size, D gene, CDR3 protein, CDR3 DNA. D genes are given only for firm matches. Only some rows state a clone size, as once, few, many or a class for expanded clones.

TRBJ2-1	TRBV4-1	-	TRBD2	CASSQVGTGGPLHNEQFF	TGCGCCAGCAGCCAAGTCGGAACGGGGGGGCCCCTACACAATGAGCAGTTCTTC
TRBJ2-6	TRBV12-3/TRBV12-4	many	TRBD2	CASSFFTLAGGLSGANVLTF	TGTGCCAGCAGTTTCTTCACTCTAGCGGGAGGCCTCTCTGGGGCCAACGTCCTGACTTTC
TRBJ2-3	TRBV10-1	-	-	CASSEKSFTDTQYF	TGCGCCAGCAGTGAGAAGTCCTTCACAGATACGCAGTATTTT
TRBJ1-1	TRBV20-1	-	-	CSARMDAGAFF	TGCAGTGCTAGAATGGACGCAGGAGCTTTCTTT
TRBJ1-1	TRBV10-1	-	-	CASSEGGLNTEAFF	TGCGCCAGCAGTGAAGGGGGACTGAACACTGAAGCTTTCTTT
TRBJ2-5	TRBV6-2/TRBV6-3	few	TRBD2	CASRDSGGKETQYF	TGTGCCAGCAGAGACTCGGGGGGGAAAGAGACCCAGTACTTC
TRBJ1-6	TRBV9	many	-	CASSPTGSSPLHF	TGTGCCAGCAGCCCAACGGGGAGTTCACCCCTCCACTTT
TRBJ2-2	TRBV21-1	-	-	CASSKASTGRGELFF	TGTGCCAGCAGCAAAGCCAGCACAGGCCGCGGGGAGCTGTTTTTT
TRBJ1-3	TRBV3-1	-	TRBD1	CASSHRQGKGNTIYF	TGTGCCAGCAGCCACCGACAGGGAAAGGGAAACACCATATATTTT
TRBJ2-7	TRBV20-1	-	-	CSAATQLGQYF	TGCAGTGCTGCCACCCAGTTGGGGCAGTACTTC
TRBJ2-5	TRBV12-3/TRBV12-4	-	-	CASSLPPGNRGTQYF	TGTGCCAGCAGTCTGCCCCCAGGGAACCGGGGGACCCAGTACTTC
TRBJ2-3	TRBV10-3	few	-	CAISGQTNTQYF	TGTGCCATCAGCGGTCAGACTAATACGCAGTATTTT
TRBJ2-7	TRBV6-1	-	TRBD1	CASRVRDRGRKQYF	TGTGCCAGCAGGGTGAGGGACAGGGGTAGGAAGCAGTACTTC
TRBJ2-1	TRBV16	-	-	CASSQERVNEQFF	TGTGCCAGCAGCCAAGAAAGGGTCAATGAGCAGTTCTTC
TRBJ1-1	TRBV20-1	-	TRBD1	CSSHAGTGKAFF	TGCAGCTCCCATGCCGGGACAGGGAAAGCTTTCTTT
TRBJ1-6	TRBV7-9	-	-	CASSLGEGISPLHF	TGTGCCAGCAGCCTAGGAGAGGGAATCTCACCCCTCCACTTT
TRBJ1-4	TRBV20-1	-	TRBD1	CSARDRVGGEKLFF	TGCAGTGCTAGGGACAGGGTCGGCGGTGAAAAACTGTTTTTT
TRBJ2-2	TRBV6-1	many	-	CASSEAEWAGELFF	TGTGCCAGCAGTGAAGCGGAATGGGCCGGGGAGCTGTTTTTT
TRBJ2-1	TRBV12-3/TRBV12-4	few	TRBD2	CASSPGRAGNEQFF	TGTGCCAGCAGTCCGGGGAGGGCCGGTAATGAGCAGTTCTTC
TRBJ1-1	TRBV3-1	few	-	CAIQGVGGTEAFF	TGTGCCATCCAGGGCGTGGGTGGGACTGAAGCTTTCTTT
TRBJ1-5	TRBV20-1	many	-	CSARPGSNQPQHF	TGCAGTGCTAGGCCCGGTAGCAATCAGCCCCAGCATTTT
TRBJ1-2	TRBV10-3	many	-	CAISESNYGYTF	TGTGCCATCAGTGAAAGCAACTATGGCTACACCTTC
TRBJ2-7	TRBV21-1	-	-	CASSKGWDRNYEQYF	TGTGCCAGCAGCAAAGGATGGGACAGGAACTACGAGCAGTACTTC
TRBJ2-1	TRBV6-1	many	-	CASRRDLDSYNEQFF	TGTGCCAGCAGGCGAGACCTCGACTCCTACAATGAGCAGTTCTTC
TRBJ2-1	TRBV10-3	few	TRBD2	CAISEGGSSYNEQFF	TGTGCCATCAGTGAAGGCGGGAGCTCCTACAATGAGCAGTTCTTC
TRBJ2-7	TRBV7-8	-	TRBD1	CASITGGSLGEQYF	TGTGCCAGCATCACAGGGGGGTCTTTGGGAGAGCAGTACTTC
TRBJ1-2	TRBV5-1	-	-	CASSSERAGIGQTHYGYTF	TGCGCCAGCAGCTCGGAACGAGCAGGGATCGGTCAAACCCACTATGGCTACACCTTC
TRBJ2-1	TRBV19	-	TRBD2	CASSILGGGAFSEQFF	TGTGCCAGTAGTATATTGGGCGGGGGGGCCTTCAGTGAGCAGTTCTTC
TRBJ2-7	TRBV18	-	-	CASSPGRAYEQYF	TGTGCCAGCTCACCAGGCCGGGCCTACGAGCAGTACTTC
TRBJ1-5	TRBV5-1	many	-	CARGRKQVVFRNQPQHF	TGCGCCAGGGGACGAAAACAGGTTGTGTTTCGGAATCAGCCCCAGCATTTT